This paragraph covers one T cell receptor beta chain sequence. This same CDR3 is encoded by further DNA sequences in the sample. Losses at the gene ends were 0 bases for V and 1 base for J; bases not matched to a gene: 0. This CDR3 is built from 15 residues. Germline loops: CDR1 SGHRS, CDR2 YFSETQ. The data belong to a study of blood T cell repertoires in COVID-19. Clones were sequenced by immunoSEQ multiplex PCR, and TCRdb holds only the in-frame ones, with some missing. This table has about 130,000 clones, approximately 83% appearing once. The sample was peripheral blood. This sequence was found in a woman over 75 with acute or convalescent COVID-19. The chain combines TRBV5-1 with TRBJ2-3; 9 nucleotides align to TRBD2. The CDR3 bases are TGCGCCAGCAGCTTGGGGACTAGCGGCACAGATACGCAGTATTTT. This sequence encodes CASSLGTSGTDTQYF.